This T cell receptor (beta chain) was obtained from a study of T cells in localized non-small cell lung cancer (dated by TCRdb to 2018 to 2020). At the level of the whole study: The study examined T cell repertoires in a few hundred patients with early-stage NSCLC and compared tumors with uninvolved tumor-adjacent lungs. The cohort was made up of some 240 treatment-naive NSCLC patients whose localized lung tumors had been resected. NSCLC patients had a mean age of around 70 years, and 120 to 150 were male and around 99 female.

CDR1 and CDR2 were assigned from the germline V gene as SGHRS and YFSETQ. V has 4 bases trimmed and J has 0 bases trimmed; junction bases matching no gene number 4. Including the terminal cysteine and phenylalanine, the CDR3 comprises 15 residues. The kept DNA is CDR3 alone, 45 bases in frame from the first base. The immunoSEQ Assay was used to sequence TCR beta CDR3 regions from DNA. Per the original workflow: To compute T cell density, TCR beta template counts were normalized to usable DNA, which was estimated by amplifying housekeeping genes. Richness was estimated using the preseqR package, with extrapolation to 400,000 templates for PBMC samples and to 120,000 templates for tissue samples. Clonality was defined as one minus Pielou's evenness. To identify tissue-enriched TCRs, differential abundance testing was run on productive amino-acid clonotypes with a minimum total count of 5 and an alpha of 0.1. Repertoire overlap between compartments was quantified with the Jaccard Index and Morisita Overlap Index. GLIPH grouped TCR beta CDR3s together with public tetramer-defined viral CDR3s, and a viral motif had to include at least three viral sequences and also show V-gene enrichment. The table was pulled from immuneACCESS by TCRdb, which kept in-frame rearrangements only. Such tables lose some clones; where checked, under half of the loss comes from unresolved V genes, and the rest has no known cause. That table furnishes V, J and clone size, whereas the DNA furnished D and trimming. A total of 15,000 to 17,000 clones appear in this sample, more than 75% of them only once. The ten most abundant clones make up 25% to 30% of the sample.

Overall study results and their limits: Higher blood T cell density associated with longer overall survival, while higher adjacent-lung clonality associated with shorter survival. A median of 57 of the top 100 tumor clones turned up in the paired uninvolved adjacent lung, and around 27 of those clones also ranked among the top 100 of that same adjacent lung. Uninvolved tumor-adjacent lung showed the highest T cell clonality, higher than tumor, which suggests more focused antigenic responses in the uninvolved tumor-adjacent lung. Because multi-region tumor sequencing was not done, intratumor heterogeneity could not be ruled out. Because of the exploratory design, TCR variables were selected using unadjusted p-values without false-discovery rate correction.

To note about this clone: Its antigen is not yet known. No base qualities exist here, and no much larger clone lies one base off it.

At diagnosis, tumor, uninvolved tumor-adjacent lung and peripheral blood were collected and then preserved as a mix of FFPE and fresh-frozen material. For TCR repertoire profiling, blood samples were analyzed as peripheral blood mononuclear cells. The sequence derives from a male donor aged 60 or over with stage II lung adenocarcinoma. The source material was peripheral blood mononuclear cells, sampled before any cancer treatment. This receptor chain uses TRBV5-1 and TRBJ2-7; TRBD1 lines up with 10 middle nucleotides. The CDR3: CASSQGTGDSYEQYF. The DNA reads as follows: TGCGCCAGCAGCCAAGGGACAGGGGACTCCTACGAGCAGTACTTC. Reference TRBV5-1 and TRBJ2-7 genes cover what lies past the CDR3, so the full variable domain is KAGVTQTPRYLIKTRGQQVTLSCSPISGHRSVSWYQQTPGQGLQFLFEYFSETQRNKGNFPGRFSGRQFSNSRSEMNVSTLELGDSALYLCASSQGTGDSYEQYFGPGTRLTVT.